Shown below are 12 T cell receptor beta chains from a single sample sequenced in a study of blood T cell repertoires in COVID-19. Clones were read by immunoSEQ multiplex PCR, and TCRdb kept only the in-frame ones, dropping some. The data show 100,000 to 150,000 clones, around 80% seen once. Sequenced: PBMCs or T cells enriched from blood (not recorded which). All receptors come from a man aged 40-50 years with acute COVID-19.

This clone was recorded once. The V and J genes are TRBV7-9 and TRBJ1-5, with TRBD1 matching over 7 bases. The CDR3 length is 14 residues. J gave up 4 bases and V 3 bases, and 3 bases lay outside the gene matches. Germline V gene lookup returns CDR1 SEHNR and CDR2 FQNEAQ (reference sequence). CDR3 loop: CASSLGQPNQPQHF. In DNA, the CDR3 is TGTGCCAGCAGCTTGGGACAGCCGAATCAGCCCCAGCATTTT.

This chain uses TRBV3-1 (or the pseudogene TRBV3-2) with TRBJ2-2, with TRBD2 as a possible D gene (6 bases). Germline values: CDR1 LGHDT, CDR2 YNNKEL (reference sequence). The CDR3 length is 13 residues. V was trimmed by 10 bases and J by 4 bases, leaving 13 bases between them. The CDR3 spells CATLRRGTGELFF. In DNA form, the CDR3 reads TGTGCCACTTTAAGGAGGGGCACCGGGGAGCTGTTTTTT.

The chain has TRBV6-5 and TRBJ2-7, with TRBD2 identical over 7 bases. J was trimmed by 11 bases and V by 6 bases; bases with no gene match: 16. In germline, CDR1 is MNHEY, CDR2 SVGAGI. The CDR3 has 14 residues. This chain's CDR3 is CASRGGDYTDREYF. The CDR3 bases are TGTGCCAGCAGGGGGGGGGATTATACGGATCGAGAGTACTTC.

This chain joins TRBV2 and TRBJ2-7; 8 bases line up with TRBD2. V trimming: 0 bases; J trimming: 1 base; junction bases outside the gene matches: 5. Germline V gene sequence: CDR1 SNHLY, CDR2 FYNNEI. The CDR3 runs to 16 residues. CDR3 bases: TGTGCCAGCAGTGAAGCGAGACTAGCGATTTCCTACGAGCAGTACTTC. This gives the protein CASSEARLAISYEQYF. Based on the CDR3 plus reference TRBV2 and TRBJ2-7, the full variable domain is EPEVTQTPSHQVTQMGQEVILRCVPISNHLYFYWYRQILGQKVEFLVSFYNNEISEKSEIFDDQFSVERPDGSNFTLKIRSTKLEDSAMYFCASSEARLAISYEQYFGPGTRLTVT.

The rearrangement joins TRBV5-1 to TRBJ2-3, with 8 nucleotides matching TRBD1. The CDR3 has 16 residues. CDR1 and CDR2 (germline): SGHRS, YFSETQ. V trimming: 4 bases; J trimming: 0 bases; junction bases outside the gene matches: 7. The DNA for the CDR3 is TGCGCCAGCAGCCGACAGGGGCCAACTAGCACAGATACGCAGTATTTT. Protein product: CASSRQGPTSTDTQYF.

This clone has a single count. V usage is TRBV7-2 and J usage is TRBJ1-5; weak D call: TRBD1 (5 bases). V was cut by 1 base and J by 7 bases, with 11 bases left in between. The CDR3 runs 14 residues. The germline gives CDR1 SGHTA, CDR2 FQGNSA. Written as DNA, the CDR3 is TGTGCCAGCAGCTTAGGTACAGGAGAACAGCCCCAGCATTTT. Its translation: CASSLGTGEQPQHF.

The chain has TRBV9 and TRBJ1-3; no firm D call. Looked up from germline, CDR1 is SGDLS and CDR2 is YYNGEE. The CDR3 totals 16 residues. The V and J ends lost 0 bases and 0 bases respectively, with 10 bases between them. CDR3 loop: CASSVASDTSGNTIYF. The CDR3 DNA sequence: TGTGCCAGCAGCGTAGCGTCAGATACCTCTGGAAACACCATATATTTT.

The J gene is TRBJ1-2, the V gene TRBV7-8; 10 bases map to TRBD1. The CDR3 covers 14 residues. Germline CDR1 SGHVS, CDR2 FQNEAQ. Trimming at V came to 6 bases and at J to 7 bases, leaving 8 bases not matched to a gene. The CDR3 reads CASRRDRGPGGYTF. In nucleotides, the CDR3 is TGTGCCAGCAGACGCGACAGGGGGCCGGGTGGCTACACCTTC.

This clone was found a few times. The chain employs TRBV3-1 (or the pseudogene TRBV3-2) and TRBJ1-3; a weak D match, TRBD1 (5 bases). CDR1 LGHDT and CDR2 YNNKEL come from the germline V gene (reference sequence). The CDR3 runs 15 residues. V was shortened by 5 bases and J by 0 bases, with 11 bases between the two germline ends. The CDR3 bases are TGTGCCAGCAGCAGGGGCTCCAGCTCTGGAAACACCATATATTTT. Translating gives CASSRGSSSGNTIYF.

The chain joins TRBV11-2 to TRBJ2-3; weak D call: TRBD1 (7 bases). V lost 7 bases to trimming and J lost 1 base, with 15 bases between them. The CDR3 runs to 15 residues. CDR1 is SGHAT, CDR2 FQNNGV, per germline. For the CDR3, the DNA is TGTGCCAGCAATCAGGGGGGCGGCGGCACAGATACGCAGTATTTT. Amino acid sequence: CASNQGGGGTDTQYF.

The chain joins TRBV11-3 to TRBJ2-2, with D maybe TRBD2 (5 bases). Germline V gives CDR1 SGHNT, CDR2 YENEEA. This CDR3 region has 17 residues. Trimming took 0 bases from V and 6 from J, leaving 17 bases between them. The CDR3 DNA follows: TGTGCCAGCAGCTTAGATTCTGGCAGCCACGGGGCCGGGGAGCTGTTTTTT. Protein product: CASSLDSGSHGAGELFF. The whole variable domain, filled in from reference TRBV11-3 and TRBJ2-2, reads EAGVVQSPRYKIIEKKQPVAFWCNPISGHNTLYWYLQNLGQGPELLIRYENEEAVDDSQLPKDRFSAERLKGVDSTLKIQPAELGDSAVYLCASSLDSGSHGAGELFFGEGSRLTVL.

The chain employs TRBV24-1 and TRBJ2-3; no firm D call. CDR1 and CDR2 (germline): KGHDR, SFDVKD. V dropped 4 bases and J dropped 6 bases, with 10 bases sitting between them. CDR3 length: 13 amino acids. The CDR3 DNA is TGTGCCACCAGTGAATCCCCGGTGGATACGCAGTATTTT. Residues: CATSESPVDTQYF.